Many counts were recorded for the clone carrying this T cell receptor (beta chain). Its matching antigen is unknown. From 2 million PBMCs stored at -80 C, the unsorted libraries were generated. The CDR3 length is 19 residues. V was clipped by 4 bases and J by 2 bases, with 24 bases between them. Germline values: CDR1 SGDLS, CDR2 YYNGEE. This entry comes from a study of neurological immune-mediated disorders. Study observations and caveats: The study found the most TCR clonal expansion in HTLV-1-associated myelopathy and the least in multiple sclerosis, below healthy controls. Among expanded clones, no CDR3 amino acid sequences were shared across subjects, a pattern suggesting private repertoires in all groups.

The method for making cDNA was 5'RACE, and it used 10-nucleotide random UMIs. TCRdb reanalysed the 5' RACE reads using MiXCR and keeps one entry per CDR3 protein. In the table there are roughly 50,000 distinct CDR3 sequences, about 23% of which are singletons. This receptor was taken from a woman in her 70s in good health. Sequencing was done on a sample of PBMCs. The rearrangement uses TRBV9 and TRBJ1-4; no definite D call. The CDR3 nucleotides are TGTGCCAGCAGCCTCCGATTGACGGCAGCCCTCTCTACTAATGAAAAACTGTTTTTT. It translates to CASSLRLTAALSTNEKLFF.